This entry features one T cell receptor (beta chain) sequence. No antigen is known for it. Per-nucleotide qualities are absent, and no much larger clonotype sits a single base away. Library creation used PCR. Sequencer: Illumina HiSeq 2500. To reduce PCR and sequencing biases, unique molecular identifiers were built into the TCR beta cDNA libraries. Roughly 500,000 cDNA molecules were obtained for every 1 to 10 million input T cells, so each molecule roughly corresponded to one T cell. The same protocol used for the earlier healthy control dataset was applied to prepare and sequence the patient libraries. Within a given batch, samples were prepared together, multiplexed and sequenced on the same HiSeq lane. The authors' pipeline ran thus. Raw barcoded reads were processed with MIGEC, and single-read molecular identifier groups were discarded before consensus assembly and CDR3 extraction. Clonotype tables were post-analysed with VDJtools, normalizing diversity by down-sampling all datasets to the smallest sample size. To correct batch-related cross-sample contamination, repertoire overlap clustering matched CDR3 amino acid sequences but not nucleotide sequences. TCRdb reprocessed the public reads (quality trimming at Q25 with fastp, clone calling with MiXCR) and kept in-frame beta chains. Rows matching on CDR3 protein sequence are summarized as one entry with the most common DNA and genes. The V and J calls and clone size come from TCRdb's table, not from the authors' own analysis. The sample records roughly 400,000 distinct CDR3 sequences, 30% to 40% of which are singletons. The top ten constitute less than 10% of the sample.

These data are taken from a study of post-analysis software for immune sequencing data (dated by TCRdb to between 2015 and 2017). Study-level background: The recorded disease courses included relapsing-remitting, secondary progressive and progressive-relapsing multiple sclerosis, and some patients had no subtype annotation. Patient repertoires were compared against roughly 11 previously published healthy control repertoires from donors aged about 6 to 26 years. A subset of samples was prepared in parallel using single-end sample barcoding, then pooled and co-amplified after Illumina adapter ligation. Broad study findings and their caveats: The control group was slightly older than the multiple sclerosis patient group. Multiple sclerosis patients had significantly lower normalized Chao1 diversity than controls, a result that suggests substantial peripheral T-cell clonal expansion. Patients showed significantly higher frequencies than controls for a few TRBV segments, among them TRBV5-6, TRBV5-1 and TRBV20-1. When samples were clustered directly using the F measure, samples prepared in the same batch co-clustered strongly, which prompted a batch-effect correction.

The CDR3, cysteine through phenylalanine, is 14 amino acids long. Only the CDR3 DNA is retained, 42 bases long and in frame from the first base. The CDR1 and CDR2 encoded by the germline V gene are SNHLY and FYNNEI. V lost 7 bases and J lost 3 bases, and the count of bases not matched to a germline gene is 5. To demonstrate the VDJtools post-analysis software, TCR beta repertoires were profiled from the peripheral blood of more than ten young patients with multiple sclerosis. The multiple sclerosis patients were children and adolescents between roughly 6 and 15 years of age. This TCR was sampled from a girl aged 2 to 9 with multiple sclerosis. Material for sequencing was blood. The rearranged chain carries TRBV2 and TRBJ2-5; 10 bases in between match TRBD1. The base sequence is TGTGCCAGCAAAGCCGGGACAGGGGAAGAGACCCAGTACTTC. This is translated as CASKAGTGEETQYF.